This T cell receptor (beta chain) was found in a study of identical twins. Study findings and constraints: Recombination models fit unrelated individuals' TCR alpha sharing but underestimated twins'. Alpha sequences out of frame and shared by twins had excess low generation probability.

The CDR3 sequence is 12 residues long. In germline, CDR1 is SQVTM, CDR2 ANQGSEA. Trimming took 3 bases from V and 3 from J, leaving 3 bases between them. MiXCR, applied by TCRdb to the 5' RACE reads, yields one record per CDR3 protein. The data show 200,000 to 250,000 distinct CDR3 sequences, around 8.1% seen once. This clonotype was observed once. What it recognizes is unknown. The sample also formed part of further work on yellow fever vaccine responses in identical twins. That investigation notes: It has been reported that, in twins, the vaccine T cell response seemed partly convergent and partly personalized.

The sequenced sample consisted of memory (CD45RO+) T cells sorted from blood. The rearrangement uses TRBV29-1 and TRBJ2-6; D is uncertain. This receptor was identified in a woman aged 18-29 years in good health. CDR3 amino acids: CSVDLGANVLTF. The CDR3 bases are TGCAGCGTTGATCTTGGGGCCAACGTCCTGACTTTC.